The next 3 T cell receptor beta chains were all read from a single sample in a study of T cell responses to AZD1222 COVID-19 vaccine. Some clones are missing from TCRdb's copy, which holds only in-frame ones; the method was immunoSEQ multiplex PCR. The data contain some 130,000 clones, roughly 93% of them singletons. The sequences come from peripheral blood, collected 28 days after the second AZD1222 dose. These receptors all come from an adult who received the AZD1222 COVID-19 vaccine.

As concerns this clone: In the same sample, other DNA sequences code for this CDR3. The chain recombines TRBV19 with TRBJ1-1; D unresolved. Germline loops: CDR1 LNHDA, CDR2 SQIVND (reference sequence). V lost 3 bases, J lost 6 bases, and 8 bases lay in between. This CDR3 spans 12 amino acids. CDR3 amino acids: CASSIRVAEAFF. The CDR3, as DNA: TGTGCCAGTAGTATCCGGGTGGCTGAAGCTTTCTTT.

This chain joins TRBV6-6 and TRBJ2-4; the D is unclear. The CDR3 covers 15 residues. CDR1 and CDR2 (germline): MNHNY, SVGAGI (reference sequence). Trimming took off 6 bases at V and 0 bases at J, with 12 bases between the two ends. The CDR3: CASSLLSLAKNIQYF. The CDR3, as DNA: TGTGCCAGCAGCCTACTGTCCCTAGCCAAAAACATTCAGTACTTC.

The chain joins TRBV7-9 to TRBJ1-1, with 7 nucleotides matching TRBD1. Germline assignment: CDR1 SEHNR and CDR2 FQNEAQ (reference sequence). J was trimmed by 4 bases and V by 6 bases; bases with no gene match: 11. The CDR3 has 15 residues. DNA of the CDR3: TGTGCCAGCAGATACCCCGACAGGGTGGGCACTGAAGCTTTCTTT. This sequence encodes CASRYPDRVGTEAFF.